This record concerns one TCR beta chain sequence. These data originate in a study of T cells after posttransplantation cyclophosphamide. The CDR3 sequence is 15 residues long. Trimming pared 0 bases from V and 2 bases from J, leaving 8 bases between. Germline CDR1 SGHDN, CDR2 FVKESK. TCRdb's table, derived via immunoSEQ multiplex PCR, lists solely in-frame clones and lacks some. Of about 11,000 clones listed, 85% to 95% are singletons. Input material: naive CD8+ T cells sorted from PBMCs. The chain couples TRBV14 to TRBJ2-1; D not resolved. The TCR comes from a man under 40 in good health and a related stem cell transplant donor. The DNA of the CDR3 is TGTGCCAGCAGCCAAGATGAGGTACCCTACAATGAGCAGTTCTTC. Translating gives CASSQDEVPYNEQFF.